These 30 T cell receptor beta chains originate from one sample sequenced in a study of CXCR3-negative and CXCR3-positive naive CD8 T cells. Findings and limits, study-wide: Against CXCR3-negative naive cells, CXCR3-positive naive cells showed more hydrophobic TRB CDR3s.

No antigen has been assigned to these receptors. The TRB cDNA libraries were prepared by 5' RACE with UMI labels. TCRdb reprocessed the 5' RACE reads and stores each CDR3 protein as one record, lacking DNA. This sample lists about 85,000 distinct CDR3 sequences; its ten largest clones have 0.82%. The sequencing input was naive CXCR3+ CD8+ T cells from blood. Documented subset: CD45RO-CCR7+CD27+CD95- naive CD8+ T cells expressing CXCR3 (TNR3+). Source of these receptors: a human donor in good health. Some clones in this sample may be carry-over from other donors' samples.

The chain employs TRBV12-3 or TRBV12-4 and TRBJ2-1; TCRdb's D gene call, TRBD2, goes unchecked for lack of DNA. The CDR3 extends over 15 amino acids. This chain's CDR3 is CASSRTGQLRVEQFF.

This chain joins TRBV7-2 and TRBJ2-4; TCRdb returns TRBD1, unconfirmable since there is no DNA. This CDR3 comprises 17 residues. Germline V gene lookup returns CDR1 SGHTA and CDR2 FQGNSA. The CDR3 here is CASRHDRQGIAKNIQYF.

The V and J genes are TRBV28 and TRBJ1-5; no DNA is available, so the TRBD1 call from TCRdb remains unchecked. The CDR3 runs 14 residues. Germline V lookup: CDR1 MDHEN, CDR2 SYDVKM. CDR3 region: CASSSTGFNQPQHF.

The chain combines TRBV28 with TRBJ1-1. The CDR3 runs 16 residues. Per germline, CDR1 MDHEN and CDR2 SYDVKM. The CDR3 loop reads CASSILATGSNTEAFF.

The chain is built from TRBV15 and TRBJ2-7. This CDR3 has 12 residues. CDR1 LNHNV and CDR2 YYDKDF come from the germline V gene (reference sequence). This CDR3 is CATSSSRGEQYF.

The chain couples TRBV4-1 to TRBJ2-7. Per germline, CDR1 MGHRA and CDR2 YSYEKL. The CDR3 is 13 residues long. The CDR3 loop is CASSQEGSGEQYF.

The chain employs TRBV5-1 and TRBJ2-3; the D call from TCRdb, TRBD1, cannot be confirmed without DNA. Per the germline V gene, CDR1 is SGHRS and CDR2 is YFSETQ. CDR3 length equals 16 residues. The CDR3 region is CASSLWWEGGTDTQYF. The full variable domain, with the rest looked up from reference TRBV5-1 and TRBJ2-3, is KAGVTQTPRYLIKTRGQQVTLSCSPISGHRSVSWYQQTPGQGLQFLFEYFSETQRNKGNFPGRFSGRQFSNSRSEMNVSTLELGDSALYLCASSLWWEGGTDTQYFGPGTRLTVL.

The V gene is TRBV2, the J gene TRBJ2-1; the D call of TRBD1 rests on TCRdb alone, since no DNA is present to check it. The CDR3 has 17 amino acids. Germline CDR1 is SNHLY and CDR2 is FYNNEI. CDR3 sequence: CASAQAPPSKPYNEQFF.

The rearrangement links TRBV3-1 to TRBJ2-7; TCRdb gives TRBD1 as the D gene, but with no DNA this cannot be confirmed. CDR3 length equals 15 residues. CDR1 is LGHDT and CDR2 is YNNKEL in the germline V gene (reference sequence). CDR3 residues: CASSPPGGRGYEQYF.

This chain joins TRBV27 and TRBJ2-7; TCRdb selects TRBD2, and the lack of DNA leaves this call unchecked. CDR3 length: 14 amino acids. Germline V gene data show CDR1 as MNHEY and CDR2 as SMNVEV (reference sequence). This CDR3 reads CASSLRGALYEQYF.

The rearrangement links TRBV29-1 to TRBJ2-5. The germline CDR1 and CDR2 sequences are SQVTM and ANQGSEA. This CDR3 is 13 amino acids long. The CDR3 sequence: CSVEEAKQETQYF.

V gene TRBV12-3 or TRBV12-4 combines with J gene TRBJ2-7; TCRdb indicates TRBD1, and absent DNA this call remains unverified. The CDR3 sequence is 12 residues long. This CDR3 reads CASSFGGVEQYF.

The chain couples TRBV4-1 to TRBJ2-5; with no DNA, the TCRdb D assignment of TRBD1 cannot be verified. The germline V gene has CDR1 MGHRA and CDR2 YSYEKL. The CDR3 extends over 16 amino acids. CDR3 region: CASSQLPGQGQETQYF.

The chain carries TRBV28 and TRBJ1-6; TCRdb lists TRBD1, though no DNA is available to test this call. CDR3 length equals 15 residues. CDR1 and CDR2 (germline): MDHEN, SYDVKM. CDR3 region: CASSRQGALNSPLHF.

The J gene is TRBJ1-1, the V gene TRBV20-1. The CDR3 is made up of 13 amino acids. Per the germline V gene, CDR1 is DFQATT and CDR2 is SNEGSKA (reference sequence). The CDR3 reads CSARDWAVIEAFF.

The chain couples TRBV28 to TRBJ1-5. The CDR3 runs to 14 residues. Germline assignment: CDR1 MDHEN and CDR2 SYDVKM. The CDR3 here is CASSFWAANQPQHF.

The genes are TRBV7-9 and TRBJ2-5; TCRdb names TRBD1, which stays unverified in the absence of DNA. Germline CDR1 and CDR2: SEHNR and FQNEAQ (reference sequence). The CDR3 has 14 residues. The CDR3 protein is CASLPDSAQETQYF.

This chain connects TRBV7-6 to TRBJ2-1. The germline gives CDR1 SGHVS, CDR2 FNYEAQ. The CDR3 is made up of 16 amino acids. CDR3 in amino acids: CASSLIQTESYNEQFF.

The V and J genes are TRBV11-1 and TRBJ1-5; TCRdb calls TRBD1, which cannot be checked without DNA. The CDR3 runs 14 residues. Germline V gives CDR1 SGHAT, CDR2 FQDESV (reference sequence). The CDR3 sequence: CASSLGGSGQPQHF.

This CDR3 is CSVGGGTHTGELFF. The rearrangement links TRBV29-1 to TRBJ2-2. This CDR3 region has 14 residues. Germline V gives CDR1 SQVTM, CDR2 ANQGSEA.

The V gene is TRBV6-5, the J gene TRBJ1-1. CDR3 length equals 13 residues. The germline V gene has CDR1 MNHEY and CDR2 SVGAGI. CDR3 sequence reads: CASSTLPNTEAFF.

V is TRBV29-1 and J is TRBJ2-1; TCRdb proposes TRBD2, but this gene call is untestable without DNA. Germline CDR1 is SQVTM and CDR2 is ANQGSEA. CDR3 size: 11 residues. The CDR3 spells CSVEEGLQQFF.

CDR3 in amino acids: CASSYPGVENTEAFF. This sequence joins TRBV12-3 or TRBV12-4 and TRBJ1-1; TCRdb indicates TRBD1, and absent DNA this call remains unverified. The CDR3 spans 15 residues.

CDR3 protein: CASSRPTDSQETQYF. The J gene is TRBJ2-5, the V gene TRBV2; the TCRdb call, TRBD1, lacks DNA for checking. The germline V gene encodes CDR1 SNHLY and CDR2 FYNNEI. This CDR3 contains 15 residues.

This chain joins TRBV12-3 or TRBV12-4 and TRBJ2-7; TCRdb's D call, TRBD1, is unchecked because there is no DNA. The CDR3 covers 14 residues. This chain's CDR3 is CASSLTGSAGEQYF.

The chain uses TRBV27 and TRBJ1-2; TCRdb's assignment of TRBD1 cannot be checked, as there is no DNA. The germline gives CDR1 MNHEY, CDR2 SMNVEV (reference sequence). The CDR3 spans 14 residues. CDR3: CASSPIGTLHGYTF.

J is TRBJ2-7 and V is TRBV12-3 or TRBV12-4. The CDR3 runs to 13 residues. The CDR3 reads CASSRGTHDEQYF.

The rearrangement uses TRBV19 and TRBJ2-7; the D call from TCRdb, TRBD1, cannot be confirmed without DNA. CDR3 size: 13 residues. In germline, CDR1 is LNHDA, CDR2 SQIVND (reference sequence). CDR3 amino acids: CASSPGLGGEQYF.

The genes are TRBV7-2 and TRBJ1-6; lacking DNA, the TRBD1 call made by TCRdb goes unchecked. The V gene's germline CDR1 is SGHTA and CDR2 FQGNSA. CDR3 length: 14 residues. The CDR3 here is CASSPDFGGSPLHF.

The chain uses TRBV28 and TRBJ2-7. Germline loops: CDR1 MDHEN, CDR2 SYDVKM. This CDR3 region has 12 residues. The CDR3 sequence: CASARPSYEQYF.